This TCR beta chain was found in a study of T cell responses to AZD1222 COVID-19 vaccine. Broader study findings: Seropositive AZD1222 recipients at baseline numbered only five to seven. Unmutated variant regions are reportedly the target of nearly half of TCRs that are spike-specific.

The CDR3 spans 15 residues. Germline CDR1 MNHEY, CDR2 SVGEGT. Trimming pared 0 bases from V and 0 bases from J, leaving 7 bases between. Assay used: immunoSEQ multiplex PCR; TCRdb lists only in-frame clones, some missing. Of 70,000 to 85,000 clones detected, around 86% appear once; the ten largest clones hold about 2.4%. Concerning this clone: What it binds is unknown.

The receptor's source is an adult in good health. The sequencing used peripheral blood, collected on day 0 of AZD1222 vaccination. The V gene is TRBV6-2 or TRBV6-3, the J gene TRBJ2-3; TRBD2 might be the D (5 bases). The CDR3 loop is CASSYSWTSTDTQYF. CDR3 DNA: TGTGCCAGCAGTTACTCTTGGACTAGCACAGATACGCAGTATTTT.